The clone carrying this T cell receptor (beta chain) was picked up a small number of times. This specimen belongs to a study of blood T cell repertoires in COVID-19. Sequencing used immunoSEQ multiplex PCR; TCRdb keeps in-frame clones, though not all of them. The data show roughly 230,000 clones, around 81% seen once. Deletions cut 1 base from V and 0 bases from J, with 19 bases between. This CDR3 spans 18 amino acids. The germline CDR1 and CDR2 sequences are LGHNA and YNFKEQ. The sequenced sample consisted of peripheral blood. This TCR was recovered from a man aged 45-65 years with active or convalescent COVID-19. The gene calls are TRBV4-2 and TRBJ2-7; tentatively, D is TRBD2 (6 bases). The DNA for the CDR3 is TGTGCCAGCAGCCAAGTCCGGGGGAGCGCGGCCAGCTCCTACGAGCAGTACTTC. Its translation: CASSQVRGSAASSYEQYF.